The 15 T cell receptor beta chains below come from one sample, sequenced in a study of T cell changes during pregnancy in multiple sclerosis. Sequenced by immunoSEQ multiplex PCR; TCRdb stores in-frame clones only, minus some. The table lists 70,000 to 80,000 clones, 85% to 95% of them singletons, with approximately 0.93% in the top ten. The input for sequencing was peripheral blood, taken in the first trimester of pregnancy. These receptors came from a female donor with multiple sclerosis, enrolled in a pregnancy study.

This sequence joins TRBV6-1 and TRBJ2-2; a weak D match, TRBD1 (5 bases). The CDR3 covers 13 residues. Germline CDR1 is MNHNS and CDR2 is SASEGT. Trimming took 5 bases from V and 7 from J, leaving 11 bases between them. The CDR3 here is CASSPQGNGELFF. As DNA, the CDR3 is TGTGCCAGCAGTCCTCAGGGAAACGGGGAGCTGTTTTTT.

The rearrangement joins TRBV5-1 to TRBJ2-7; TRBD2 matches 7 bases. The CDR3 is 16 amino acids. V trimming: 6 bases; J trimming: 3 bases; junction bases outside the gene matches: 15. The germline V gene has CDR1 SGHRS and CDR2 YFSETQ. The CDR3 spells CASMASGGGKIYEQYF. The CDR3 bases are TGCGCCAGCATGGCCTCTGGGGGGGGAAAAATCTACGAGCAGTACTTC.

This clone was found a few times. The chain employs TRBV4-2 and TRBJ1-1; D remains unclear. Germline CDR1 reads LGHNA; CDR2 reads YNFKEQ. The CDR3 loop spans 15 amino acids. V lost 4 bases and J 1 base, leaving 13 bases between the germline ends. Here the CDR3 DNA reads TGTGCCAGCAGCCCTCTCCTCAGGTCGAACACTGAAGCTTTCTTT. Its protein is CASSPLLRSNTEAFF.

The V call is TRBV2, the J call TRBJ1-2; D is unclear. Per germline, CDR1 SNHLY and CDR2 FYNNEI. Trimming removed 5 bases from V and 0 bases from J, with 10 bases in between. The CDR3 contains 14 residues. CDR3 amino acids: CASSPQAANYGYTF. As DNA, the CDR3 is TGTGCCAGCAGTCCCCAGGCCGCTAACTATGGCTACACCTTC.

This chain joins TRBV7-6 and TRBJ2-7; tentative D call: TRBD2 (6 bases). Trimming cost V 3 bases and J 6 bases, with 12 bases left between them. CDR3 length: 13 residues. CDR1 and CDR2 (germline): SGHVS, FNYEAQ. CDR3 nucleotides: TGTGCCAGCAGCTTTGGGGAGGATGGCGAGCAGTACTTC. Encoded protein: CASSFGEDGEQYF.

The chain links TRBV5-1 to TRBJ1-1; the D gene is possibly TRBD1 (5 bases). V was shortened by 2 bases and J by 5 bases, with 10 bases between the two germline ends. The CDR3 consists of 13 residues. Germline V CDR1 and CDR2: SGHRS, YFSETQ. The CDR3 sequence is CASSFGATTEAFF. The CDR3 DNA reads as TGCGCCAGCAGCTTTGGGGCGACGACTGAAGCTTTCTTT. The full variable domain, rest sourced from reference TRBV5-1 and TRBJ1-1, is KAGVTQTPRYLIKTRGQQVTLSCSPISGHRSVSWYQQTPGQGLQFLFEYFSETQRNKGNFPGRFSGRQFSNSRSEMNVSTLELGDSALYLCASSFGATTEAFFGQGTRLTVV.

Written as DNA, the CDR3 is TGTGCCAGCTCCCGACTAGCGGGGGGCCGAGAGACCCAGTACTTC. Translation gives CASSRLAGGRETQYF. The J gene is TRBJ2-5, the V gene TRBV7-2; 13 bases agree with TRBD2. The CDR3 length is 15 residues. Germline assignment: CDR1 SGHTA and CDR2 FQGNSA. The trim removed 8 bases at V and 4 bases at J, leaving 7 bases unmatched. Filled out from reference TRBV7-2 and TRBJ2-5, the complete variable domain reads GAGVSQSPSNKVTEKGKDVELRCDPISGHTALYWYRQSLGQGLEFLIYFQGNSAPDKSGLPSDRFSAERTGGSVSTLTIQRTQQEDSAVYLCASSRLAGGRETQYFGPGTRLLVL.

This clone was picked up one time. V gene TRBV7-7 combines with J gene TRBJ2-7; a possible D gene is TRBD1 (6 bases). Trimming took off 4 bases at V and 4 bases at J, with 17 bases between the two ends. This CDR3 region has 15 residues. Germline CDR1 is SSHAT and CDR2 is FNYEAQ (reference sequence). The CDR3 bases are TGTGCCAGCAGCTCAGAGCAGGGGCCCAGTTACGAGCAGTACTTC. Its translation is CASSSEQGPSYEQYF. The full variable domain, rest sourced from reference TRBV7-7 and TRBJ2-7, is GAGVSQSPRYKVTKRGQDVTLRCDPISSHATLYWYQQALGQGPEFLTYFNYEAQPDKSGLPSDRFSAERPEGSISTLTIQRTEQRDSAMYRCASSSEQGPSYEQYFGPGTRLTVT.

CDR3 sequence: CASSPQRAYNEQFF. DNA for the CDR3: TGTGCCAGCTCACCACAGAGGGCATACAATGAGCAGTTCTTC. The chain joins TRBV18 to TRBJ2-1; possible D gene TRBD2, 5 bases. CDR1 is KGHSH, CDR2 LQKENI, per germline. Trimming removed 1 base from V and 4 bases from J, with 8 bases in between. The CDR3 runs to 14 residues. Full variable domain (rest looked up from reference TRBV18 and TRBJ2-1): NAGVMQNPRHLVRRRGQEARLRCSPMKGHSHVYWYRQLPEEGLKFMVYLQKENIIDESGMPKERFSAEFPKEGPSILRIQQVVRGDSAAYFCASSPQRAYNEQFFGPGTRLTVL.

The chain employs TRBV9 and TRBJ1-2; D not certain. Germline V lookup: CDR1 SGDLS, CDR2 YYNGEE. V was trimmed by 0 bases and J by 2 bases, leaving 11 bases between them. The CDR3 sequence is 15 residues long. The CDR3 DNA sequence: TGTGCCAGCAGCGTAGGAGAGGAGGTAAACTATGGCTACACCTTC. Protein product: CASSVGEEVNYGYTF.

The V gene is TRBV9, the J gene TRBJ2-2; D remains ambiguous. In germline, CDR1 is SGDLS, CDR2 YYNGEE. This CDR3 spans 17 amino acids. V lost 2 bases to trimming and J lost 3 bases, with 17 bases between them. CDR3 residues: CASSVSRSGGDTGELFF. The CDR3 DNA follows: TGTGCCAGCAGCGTTTCGAGGTCGGGTGGCGACACCGGGGAGCTGTTTTTT.

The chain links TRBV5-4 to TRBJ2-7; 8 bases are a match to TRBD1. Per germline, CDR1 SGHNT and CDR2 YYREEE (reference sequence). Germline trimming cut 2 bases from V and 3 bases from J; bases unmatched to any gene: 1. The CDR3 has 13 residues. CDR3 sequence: CASSFGTGYEQYF. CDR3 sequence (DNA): TGTGCCAGCAGCTTTGGGACAGGCTACGAGCAGTACTTC.

The CDR3 region is CASSLEGSSSGEQYF. CDR3 in DNA: TGTGCCAGCAGCTTAGAAGGGAGTTCGAGCGGGGAGCAGTACTTC. V and J are TRBV11-2 and TRBJ2-7, with D possibly being TRBD2 (6 bases). V was shortened by 0 bases and J by 7 bases, with 16 bases between the two germline ends. The length of the CDR3 is 15 residues. Germline V gene data show CDR1 as SGHAT and CDR2 as FQNNGV.

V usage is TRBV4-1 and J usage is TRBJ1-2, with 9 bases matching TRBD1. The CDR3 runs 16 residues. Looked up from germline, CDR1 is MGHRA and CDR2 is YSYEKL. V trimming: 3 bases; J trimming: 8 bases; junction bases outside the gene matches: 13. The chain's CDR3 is CASSHRPGTGTGGYTF. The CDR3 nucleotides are TGCGCCAGCAGCCATCGTCCCGGGACAGGGACCGGGGGCTACACCTTC.

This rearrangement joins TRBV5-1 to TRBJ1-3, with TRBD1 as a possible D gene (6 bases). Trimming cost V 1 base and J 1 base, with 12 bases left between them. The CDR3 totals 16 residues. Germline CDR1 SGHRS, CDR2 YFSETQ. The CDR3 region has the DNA TGCGCCAGCAGCTTGCAGTCAGGGGTTTCTGGAAACACCATATATTTT. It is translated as CASSLQSGVSGNTIYF.